These T cell receptor beta chains were read from a single sample in a study of cytomegalovirus exposure and HLA in healthy donors. Repertoires were generated with immunoSEQ multiplex PCR, while TCRdb's copy carries only in-frame clones and drops some. The table has about 200,000 clones, approximately 70% seen once; the top ten hold 2.6%. The sequencing input was PBMCs. These receptors were taken from a middle-aged man in good health and CMV-seropositive. The conserved cysteine and the conserved F or W are not part of the CDR3 here.

CDR3 length	V gene	CDR3 protein
12	TRBV5-5	ASSPGWVQETQY
13	TRBV5-4	ASTPPEGRNTEAF
11	TRBV7-7	ASGDTLNSPLH
13	TRBV6-5	ASTLRGEGDTEAF
13	TRBV4-1	ASSQDMGHPETQY
11	TRBV7-2	ASSPLNRDEQF
12	TRBV6-1	ASSEGWATDTQY
17	TRBV4-1	ASSHGGLAGGAFFHEQY
11	TRBV29-1	SVSFSSNTGAL
10	TRBV7-9	ASSFGLRGYT
11	TRBV6-1	ASSELALETQY
11	TRBV10-1	ASSVGQAYEQY
11	TRBV6-9	ASGTKNSYEQY
12	TRBV6-5	ASSYGGATDTQY
15	TRBV7-6	ASSSPRGTSGVNEQF
13	TRBV7-2	ASSLVAGGSYEQY
12	TRBV7-2	ASSPWGGNSPLH
13	TRBV18	ASSPKSGPWEPQH
12	TRBV6-5	ASSLLGQQETQY
15	TRBV4-3	ASSQDADFGVNYGYT
10	TRBV2	ASSELGNTIY
12	TRBV7-8	ASSGGSKGNTIY
12	TRBV7-2	ASSLAGEGEKLF